Listed below are T cell receptor beta chains from one sample, sequenced in a study of cytomegalovirus exposure and HLA in healthy donors. Some clones are missing from TCRdb's copy, which holds only in-frame ones; the method was immunoSEQ multiplex PCR. This repertoire includes fewer than 85,000 clones. The sample taken for sequencing was PBMCs. These receptors originate from a woman in her thirties or forties in good health and CMV-seropositive. CDR3s include the opening cysteine and the closing phenylalanine or tryptophan. Fields, in order: V gene, D gene, J gene, CDR3 protein, CDR3 DNA. A D gene is named only where the DNA matches it firmly.

v_call: TRBV10-3; d_call: NA; j_call: TRBJ2-3; cdr3_aa: CAISESPGSTDTQYF; cdr3_nt: TGTGCCATCAGTGAGTCGCCAGGTAGCACAGATACGCAGTATTTT
v_call: TRBV14; d_call: TRBD1; j_call: TRBJ1-1; cdr3_aa: CASSQSQGATAFF; cdr3_nt: TGTGCCAGCAGCCAGTCTCAGGGGGCAACTGCTTTCTTT
v_call: TRBV6-6; d_call: TRBD1; j_call: TRBJ1-1; cdr3_aa: CASSYHPGQGTEAFF; cdr3_nt: TGTGCCAGCAGTTATCACCCCGGACAGGGCACTGAAGCTTTCTTT
v_call: TRBV6-5; d_call: NA; j_call: TRBJ1-1; cdr3_aa: CASGPGGVETEAFF; cdr3_nt: TGTGCCAGCGGCCCCGGGGGAGTGGAGACTGAAGCTTTCTTT
v_call: TRBV15; d_call: NA; j_call: TRBJ2-3; cdr3_aa: CATSSGDLGGDTQYF; cdr3_nt: TGTGCCACCAGCAGTGGGGATTTAGGAGGAGATACGCAGTATTTT
v_call: TRBV10-3; d_call: TRBD1; j_call: TRBJ2-3; cdr3_aa: CAVQSGTGTDTQYF; cdr3_nt: TGTGCCGTCCAATCCGGGACAGGCACAGATACGCAGTATTTT
v_call: TRBV9; d_call: NA; j_call: TRBJ2-7; cdr3_aa: CASSVASQSSEQYF; cdr3_nt: TGTGCCAGCAGCGTAGCCTCTCAATCCAGCGAGCAGTACTTC
v_call: TRBV6-4; d_call: NA; j_call: TRBJ1-5; cdr3_aa: CASSEGANQPQHF; cdr3_nt: TGTGCCAGCAGTGAGGGGGCAAATCAGCCCCAGCATTTT
v_call: TRBV7-8; d_call: TRBD1; j_call: TRBJ1-2; cdr3_aa: CASSERQGPYTKNGYGYTF; cdr3_nt: TGTGCCAGCAGCGAAAGACAGGGACCGTACACCAAGAACGGCTATGGCTACACCTTC
v_call: TRBV5-6; d_call: TRBD2; j_call: TRBJ2-3; cdr3_aa: CASSRPGLAGTDTQYF; cdr3_nt: TGTGCCAGCAGCCGACCGGGACTAGCAGGAACAGATACGCAGTATTTT
v_call: TRBV7-8; d_call: NA; j_call: TRBJ1-4; cdr3_aa: CASSLLSTATNEKLFF; cdr3_nt: TGTGCCAGCAGCTTACTGAGTACAGCAACTAATGAAAAACTGTTTTTT
v_call: TRBV6-5; d_call: TRBD1; j_call: TRBJ2-2; cdr3_aa: CASSYRTGYTGELFF; cdr3_nt: TGTGCCAGCAGTTACAGGACAGGGTACACCGGGGAGCTGTTTTTT
v_call: TRBV7-2; d_call: NA; j_call: TRBJ2-3; cdr3_aa: CASSLASSTDTQYF; cdr3_nt: TGTGCCAGCAGCTTAGCATCTAGCACAGATACGCAGTATTTT
v_call: TRBV5-1; d_call: NA; j_call: TRBJ1-1; cdr3_aa: CASSLGPERYTEAFF; cdr3_nt: TGCGCCAGCAGCTTGGGTCCGGAGAGGTACACTGAAGCTTTCTTT
v_call: TRBV18; d_call: TRBD2; j_call: TRBJ2-7; cdr3_aa: CASSPWTSDEQYF; cdr3_nt: TGTGCCAGCTCACCATGGACTAGCGACGAGCAGTACTTC
v_call: TRBV19; d_call: NA; j_call: TRBJ2-3; cdr3_aa: CASSIPQEADTQYF; cdr3_nt: TGTGCCAGTAGTATTCCTCAGGAGGCAGATACGCAGTATTTT
v_call: TRBV7-7; d_call: NA; j_call: TRBJ2-5; cdr3_aa: CASSLRRGQGETQYF; cdr3_nt: TGTGCCAGCAGCTTACGTCGGGGCCAGGGGGAGACCCAGTACTTC
v_call: TRBV5-8; d_call: TRBD1; j_call: TRBJ1-6; cdr3_aa: CASSPRTGGYNSPLHF; cdr3_nt: TGTGCCAGCAGCCCTAGAACAGGGGGCTATAATTCACCCCTCCACTTT
v_call: TRBV4-3; d_call: NA; j_call: TRBJ1-2; cdr3_aa: CASSQDARSIYGYTF; cdr3_nt: TGCGCCAGCAGCCAAGATGCCAGAAGTATATATGGCTACACCTTC
v_call: TRBV5-1; d_call: TRBD2; j_call: TRBJ2-1; cdr3_aa: CAIGTSGGNEQFF; cdr3_nt: TGCGCCATTGGGACTAGCGGGGGAAATGAGCAGTTCTTC
v_call: TRBV2; d_call: NA; j_call: TRBJ2-6; cdr3_aa: CASSALTVLHSGANVLTF; cdr3_nt: TGTGCCAGCAGTGCATTGACAGTGCTACACTCTGGGGCCAACGTCCTGACTTTC
v_call: TRBV4-3; d_call: TRBD2; j_call: TRBJ2-7; cdr3_aa: CASSHNLAGDTYEQYF; cdr3_nt: TGCGCCAGCAGCCACAATCTAGCGGGGGACACCTACGAGCAGTACTTC
v_call: TRBV5-1; d_call: NA; j_call: TRBJ2-2; cdr3_aa: CASSWTTSGSGELFF; cdr3_nt: TGCGCCAGCAGCTGGACGACATCGGGATCCGGGGAGCTGTTTTTT
v_call: TRBV7-2; d_call: TRBD2; j_call: TRBJ2-7; cdr3_aa: CASSRTSGSNEQYF; cdr3_nt: TGTGCCAGCAGCCGAACTAGCGGATCCAACGAGCAGTACTTC
v_call: TRBV18; d_call: NA; j_call: TRBJ2-3; cdr3_aa: CASSMSGTQTRDTQYF; cdr3_nt: TGTGCCAGCTCCATGTCCGGGACTCAAACCAGGGATACGCAGTATTTT
v_call: TRBV11-2; d_call: TRBD1; j_call: TRBJ2-2; cdr3_aa: CASSHNRGATGELFF; cdr3_nt: TGTGCCAGCAGCCACAACAGGGGTGCCACCGGGGAGCTGTTTTTT